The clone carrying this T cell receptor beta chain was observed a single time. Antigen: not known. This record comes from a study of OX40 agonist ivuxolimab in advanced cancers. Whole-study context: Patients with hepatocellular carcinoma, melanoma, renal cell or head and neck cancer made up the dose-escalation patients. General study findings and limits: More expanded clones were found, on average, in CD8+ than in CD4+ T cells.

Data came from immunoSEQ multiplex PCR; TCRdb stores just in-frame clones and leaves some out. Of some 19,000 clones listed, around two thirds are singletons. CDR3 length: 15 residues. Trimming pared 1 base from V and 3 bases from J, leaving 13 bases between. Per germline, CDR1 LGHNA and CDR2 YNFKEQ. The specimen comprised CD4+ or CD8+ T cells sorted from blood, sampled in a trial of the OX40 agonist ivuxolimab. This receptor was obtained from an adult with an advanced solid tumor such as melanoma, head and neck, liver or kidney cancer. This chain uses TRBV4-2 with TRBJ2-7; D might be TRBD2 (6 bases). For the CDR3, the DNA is TGTGCCAGCAGCCAAGTTGGGGGACTCCTCTACGAGCAGTACTTC. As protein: CASSQVGGLLYEQYF.